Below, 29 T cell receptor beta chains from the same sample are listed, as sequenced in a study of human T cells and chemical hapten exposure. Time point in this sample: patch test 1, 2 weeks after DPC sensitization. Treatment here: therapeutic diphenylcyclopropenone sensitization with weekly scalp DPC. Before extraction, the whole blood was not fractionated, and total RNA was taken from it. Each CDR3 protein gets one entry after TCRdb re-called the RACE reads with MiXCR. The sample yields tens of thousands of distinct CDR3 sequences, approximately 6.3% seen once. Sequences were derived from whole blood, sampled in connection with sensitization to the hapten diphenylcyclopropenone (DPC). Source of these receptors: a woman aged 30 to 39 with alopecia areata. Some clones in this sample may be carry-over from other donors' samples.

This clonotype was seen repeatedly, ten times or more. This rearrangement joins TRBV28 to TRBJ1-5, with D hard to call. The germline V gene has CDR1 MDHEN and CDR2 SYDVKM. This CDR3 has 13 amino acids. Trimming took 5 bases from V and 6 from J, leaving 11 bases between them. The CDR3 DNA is TGTGCCAGCAGTCCGCAGGTCATTCAGCCCCAGCATTTT. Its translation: CASSPQVIQPQHF. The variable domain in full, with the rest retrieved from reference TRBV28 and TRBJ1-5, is DVKVTQSSRYLVKRTGEKVFLECVQDMDHENMFWYRQDPGLGLRLIYFSYDVKMKEKGDIPEGYSVSREKKERFSLILESASTNQTSMYLCASSPQVIQPQHFGDGTRLSIL.

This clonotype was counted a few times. CDR3 loop: CASSLFKKDRGFGNTIYF. In DNA form, the CDR3 reads TGTGCCAGCAGTTTGTTCAAAAAAGACAGGGGGTTTGGAAACACCATATATTTT. This sequence joins TRBV28 and TRBJ1-3; the match to TRBD1 covers 9 bases. This CDR3 region has 18 residues. Germline loops: CDR1 MDHEN, CDR2 SYDVKM. V lost 3 bases, J lost 3 bases, and 12 bases stayed unmatched.

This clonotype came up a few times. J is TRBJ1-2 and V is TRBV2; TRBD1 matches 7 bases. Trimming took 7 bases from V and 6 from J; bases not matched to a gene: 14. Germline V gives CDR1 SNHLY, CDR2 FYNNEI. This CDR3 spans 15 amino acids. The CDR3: CASNVRTGVTHGYTF. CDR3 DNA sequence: TGTGCCAGCAATGTCCGGACAGGAGTCACCCATGGCTACACCTTC.

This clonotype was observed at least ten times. CDR3 DNA: TGCGCCAGCAGCCAACTACTAGCAATTCGGGCTGAGCAGTTCTTC. It encodes CASSQLLAIRAEQFF. The chain has TRBV4-1 and TRBJ2-1, with D tentatively TRBD2 (6 bases). V was trimmed by 2 bases and J by 9 bases, leaving 17 bases between them. In germline, CDR1 is MGHRA, CDR2 YSYEKL. The CDR3 runs 15 residues.

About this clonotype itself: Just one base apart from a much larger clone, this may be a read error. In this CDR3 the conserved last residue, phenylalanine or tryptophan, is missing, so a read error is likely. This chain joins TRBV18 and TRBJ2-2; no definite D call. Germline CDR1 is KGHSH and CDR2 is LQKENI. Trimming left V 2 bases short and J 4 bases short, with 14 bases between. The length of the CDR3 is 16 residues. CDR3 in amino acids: CASSPDPLAVTGELFS. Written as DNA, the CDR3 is TGTGCCAGCTCACCAGATCCCTTAGCAGTCACCGGGGAGCTGTTTTCT.

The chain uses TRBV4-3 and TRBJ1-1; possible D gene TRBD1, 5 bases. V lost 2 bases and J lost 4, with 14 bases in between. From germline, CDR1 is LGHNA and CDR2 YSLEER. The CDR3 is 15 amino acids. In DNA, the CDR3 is TGCGCCAGCAGCCAAATAGGGACGGCCGGCACTGAAGCTTTCTTT. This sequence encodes CASSQIGTAGTEAFF.

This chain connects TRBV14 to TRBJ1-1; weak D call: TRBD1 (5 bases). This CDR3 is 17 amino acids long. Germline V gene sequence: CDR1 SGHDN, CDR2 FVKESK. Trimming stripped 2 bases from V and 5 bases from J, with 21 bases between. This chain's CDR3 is CASSQRQGSAPGTEAFF. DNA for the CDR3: TGTGCCAGCAGCCAAAGGCAGGGAAGTGCCCCGGGGACTGAAGCTTTCTTT.

The CDR3 nucleotides are TGTGCCAGCAGCACCGGGGGCACTAATGAAAAACTGTTTTTT. Translation gives CASSTGGTNEKLFF. The chain joins TRBV28 to TRBJ1-4; a possible D gene is TRBD1 (6 bases). The germline gives CDR1 MDHEN, CDR2 SYDVKM. The V end was cut by 6 bases, the J end by 2 bases, with 10 bases between. This CDR3 contains 14 residues.

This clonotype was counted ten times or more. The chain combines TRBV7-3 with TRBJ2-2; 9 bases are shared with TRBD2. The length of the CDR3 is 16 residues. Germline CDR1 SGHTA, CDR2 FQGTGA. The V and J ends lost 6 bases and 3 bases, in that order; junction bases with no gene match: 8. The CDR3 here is CASSQASGAHTGELFF. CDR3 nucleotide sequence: TGTGCCAGCAGTCAAGCTAGCGGGGCCCACACCGGGGAGCTGTTTTTT.

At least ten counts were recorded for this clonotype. The CDR3 is CASSYSKTSGGALDTQYF. DNA of the CDR3: TGTGCCAGCAGTTACTCGAAAACTAGCGGGGGGGCCCTAGATACGCAGTATTTT. This sequence joins TRBV6-5 and TRBJ2-3; 13 bases align to TRBD2. CDR3 length equals 18 residues. Germline CDR1 and CDR2: MNHEY and SVGAGI. The V segment lost 0 bases and the J segment 5 bases; nucleotides outside the gene matches: 8.

CDR3 residues: CASGLPGATYNEQFF. In DNA, the CDR3 is TGTGCTAGTGGTTTACCGGGGGCCACCTACAATGAGCAGTTCTTC. V gene TRBV12-5 combines with J gene TRBJ2-1; D is possibly TRBD1 or TRBD2 (6 bases each). The CDR3 has 15 residues. The germline V gene has CDR1 LGHNT and CDR2 FRNRAP. Trimming cost V 3 bases and J 2 bases, with 11 bases left between them.

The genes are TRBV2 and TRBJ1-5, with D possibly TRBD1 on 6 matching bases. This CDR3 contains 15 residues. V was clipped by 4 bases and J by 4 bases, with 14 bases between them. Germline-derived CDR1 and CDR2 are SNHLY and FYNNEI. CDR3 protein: CASSGTGTRNQPQHF. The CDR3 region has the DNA TGTGCCAGCAGTGGAACAGGGACGCGTAATCAGCCCCAGCATTTT.

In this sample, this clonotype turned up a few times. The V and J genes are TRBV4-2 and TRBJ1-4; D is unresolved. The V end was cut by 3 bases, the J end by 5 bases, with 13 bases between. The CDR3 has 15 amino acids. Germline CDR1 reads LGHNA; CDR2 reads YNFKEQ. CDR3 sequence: CASSQPRGLNEKLFF. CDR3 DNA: TGTGCCAGCAGCCAGCCCAGAGGACTAAATGAAAAACTGTTTTTT.

The CDR3 region has the DNA TGTGCCAGCAGTACGGGACGCCGGTCAGACACAGATACGCAGTATTTT. The encoded protein is CASSTGRRSDTDTQYF. V usage is TRBV2 and J usage is TRBJ2-3; tentatively, D is TRBD1 or TRBD2 (5 bases each). The ends were cut back, 5 bases at V and 2 bases at J, with 17 bases in the middle. The CDR3 has 16 amino acids. Germline CDR1 and CDR2: SNHLY and FYNNEI.

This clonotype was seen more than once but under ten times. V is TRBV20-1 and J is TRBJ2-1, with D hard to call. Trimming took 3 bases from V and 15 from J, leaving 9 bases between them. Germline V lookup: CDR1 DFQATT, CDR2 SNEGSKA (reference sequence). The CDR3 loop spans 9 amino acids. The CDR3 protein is CSARDLGFF. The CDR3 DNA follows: TGCAGTGCTAGGGACCTGGGGTTCTTC.

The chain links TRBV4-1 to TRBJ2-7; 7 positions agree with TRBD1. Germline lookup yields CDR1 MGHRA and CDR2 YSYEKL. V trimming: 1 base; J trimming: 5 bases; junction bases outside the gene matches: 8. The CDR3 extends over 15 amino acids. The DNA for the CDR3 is TGCGCCAGCAGCCAAGGCCCCGACAGGGTCGACGAGCAGTACTTC. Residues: CASSQGPDRVDEQYF.

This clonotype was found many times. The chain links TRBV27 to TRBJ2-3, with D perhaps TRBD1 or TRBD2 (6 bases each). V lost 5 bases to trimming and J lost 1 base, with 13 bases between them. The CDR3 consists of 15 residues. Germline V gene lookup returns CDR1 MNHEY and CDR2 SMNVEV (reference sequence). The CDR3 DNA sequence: TGTGCCAGCAGTAATCGGGGGCTAGGCACAGATACGCAGTATTTT. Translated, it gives CASSNRGLGTDTQYF.

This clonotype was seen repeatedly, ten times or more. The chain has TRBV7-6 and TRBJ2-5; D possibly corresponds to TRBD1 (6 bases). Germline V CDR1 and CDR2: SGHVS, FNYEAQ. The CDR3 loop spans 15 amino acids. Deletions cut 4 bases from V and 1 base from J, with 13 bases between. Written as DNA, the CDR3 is TGTGCCAGCAGCTCCCCCAGAGGGGGCCAAGAGACCCAGTACTTC. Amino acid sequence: CASSSPRGGQETQYF.

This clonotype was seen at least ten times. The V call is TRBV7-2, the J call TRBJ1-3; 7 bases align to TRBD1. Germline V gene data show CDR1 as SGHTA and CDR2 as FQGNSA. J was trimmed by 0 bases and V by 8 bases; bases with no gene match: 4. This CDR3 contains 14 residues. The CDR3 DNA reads TGTGCCAGCGCTAGACAGGGCTCTGGAAACACCATATATTTT. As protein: CASARQGSGNTIYF.

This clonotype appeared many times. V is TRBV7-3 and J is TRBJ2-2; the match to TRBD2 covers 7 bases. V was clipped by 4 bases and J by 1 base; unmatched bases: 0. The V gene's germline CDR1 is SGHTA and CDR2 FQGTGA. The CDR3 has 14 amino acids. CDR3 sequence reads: CASSSSGNTGELFF. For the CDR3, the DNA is TGTGCCAGCAGCTCTAGCGGGAACACCGGGGAGCTGTTTTTT.

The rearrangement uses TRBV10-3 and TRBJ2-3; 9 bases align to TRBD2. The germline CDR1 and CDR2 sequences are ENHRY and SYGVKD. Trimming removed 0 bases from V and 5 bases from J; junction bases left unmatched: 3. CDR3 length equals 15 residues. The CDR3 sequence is CAISESQRGEDTQYF. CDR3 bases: TGTGCCATCAGTGAGTCTCAGCGGGGGGAAGATACGCAGTATTTT.

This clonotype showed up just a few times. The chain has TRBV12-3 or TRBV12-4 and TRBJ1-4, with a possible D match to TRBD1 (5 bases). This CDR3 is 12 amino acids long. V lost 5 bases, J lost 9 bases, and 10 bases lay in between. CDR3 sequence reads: CASSGEGKKLFF. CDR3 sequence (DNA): TGTGCCAGCAGTGGGGAGGGGAAAAAACTGTTTTTT.

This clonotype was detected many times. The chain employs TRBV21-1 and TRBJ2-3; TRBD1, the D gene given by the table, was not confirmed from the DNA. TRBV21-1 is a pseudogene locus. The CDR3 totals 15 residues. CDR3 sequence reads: CASSKGDNGTDTQYF. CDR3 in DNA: TGTGCCAGCAGCAAAGGGGACAACGGCACAGATACGCAGTATTTT.

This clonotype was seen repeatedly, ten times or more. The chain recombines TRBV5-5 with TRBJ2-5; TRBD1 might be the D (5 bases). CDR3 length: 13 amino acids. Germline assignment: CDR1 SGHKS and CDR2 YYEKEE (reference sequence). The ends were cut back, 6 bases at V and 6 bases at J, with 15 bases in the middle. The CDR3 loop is CASNLPGRKTQYF. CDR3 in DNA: TGTGCCAGCAACCTCCCAGGGCGCAAGACCCAGTACTTC.

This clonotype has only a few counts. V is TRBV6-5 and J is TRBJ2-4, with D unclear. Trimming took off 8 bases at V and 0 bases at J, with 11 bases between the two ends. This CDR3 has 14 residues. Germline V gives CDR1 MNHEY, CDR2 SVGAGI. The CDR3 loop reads CASGRSKAKNIQYF. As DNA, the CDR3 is TGTGCCAGCGGACGGTCTAAAGCCAAAAACATTCAGTACTTC.

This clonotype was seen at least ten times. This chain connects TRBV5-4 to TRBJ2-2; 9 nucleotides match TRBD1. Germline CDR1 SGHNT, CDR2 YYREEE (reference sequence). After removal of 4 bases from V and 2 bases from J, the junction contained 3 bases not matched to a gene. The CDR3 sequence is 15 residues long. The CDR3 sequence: CASSRQGENTGELFF. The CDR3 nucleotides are TGTGCCAGCAGCCGACAGGGGGAAAACACCGGGGAGCTGTTTTTT.

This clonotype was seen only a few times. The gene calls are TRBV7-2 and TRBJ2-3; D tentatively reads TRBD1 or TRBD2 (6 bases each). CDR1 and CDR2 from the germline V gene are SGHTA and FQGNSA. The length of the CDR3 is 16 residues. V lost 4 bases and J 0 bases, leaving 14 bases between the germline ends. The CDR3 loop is CASSSGGGFSTDTQYF. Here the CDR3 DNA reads TGTGCCAGCAGCTCAGGAGGGGGTTTCAGCACAGATACGCAGTATTTT.

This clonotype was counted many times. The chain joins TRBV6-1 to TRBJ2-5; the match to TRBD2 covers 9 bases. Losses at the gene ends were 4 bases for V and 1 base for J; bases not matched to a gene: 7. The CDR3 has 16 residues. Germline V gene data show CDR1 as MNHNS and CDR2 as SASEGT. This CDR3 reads CASSAESTSGQETQYF. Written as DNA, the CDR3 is TGTGCCAGCAGTGCCGAATCGACTAGCGGCCAAGAGACCCAGTACTTC.

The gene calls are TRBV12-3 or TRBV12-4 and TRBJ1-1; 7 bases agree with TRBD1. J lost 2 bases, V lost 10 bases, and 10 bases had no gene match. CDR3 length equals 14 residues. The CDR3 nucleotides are TGTGCCAACAGGGTAAGACAGGGTAACACTGAAGCTTTCTTT. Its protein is CANRVRQGNTEAFF.